This TCR beta chain was recovered during a study of blood T cell repertoires in COVID-19. Turning to the study itself: The samples span acute and convalescent COVID-19 from the United States, Italy and Spain. Nucleic acid was either cDNA or gDNA, and it came from T cells, B-cell-depleted T cells, or PBMCs.

Original analysis: Amplification with reference gene primers provided the estimates of nucleated cell counts. The protocol was immunoSEQ multiplex PCR, while the TCRdb copy is restricted to in-frame clones and leaves out a portion. That table supplies the V and J calls and clone size; D and trimming were determined from the DNA. The sample has around 170,000 clones, approximately 88% seen once. CDR3 length equals 14 residues. Germline V gene sequence: CDR1 SQVTM, CDR2 ANQGSEA. Deletions cut 3 bases from V and 0 bases from J, with 11 bases between. The participants were between roughly 18 and 100 years old and came from 24 US areas.

The sample was PBMCs or T cells enriched from blood (not recorded which). The TCR sequence derives from a young woman who had recovered from COVID-19. The chain combines TRBV29-1 with TRBJ1-2; no definite D call. The CDR3 protein is CSVDEAVSNYGYTF. CDR3 in DNA: TGCAGCGTTGATGAGGCGGTCTCTAACTATGGCTACACCTTC.